This record concerns one TCR beta chain sequence. The data were taken from a study of the immune and genomic landscape of osteosarcoma. Primary, local recurrence and metastasis osteosarcoma tumors were taken after treatment from poor-prognosis patients. Repertoires were generated with immunoSEQ multiplex PCR, while TCRdb's copy carries only in-frame clones and drops some. This repertoire shows roughly 4,900 clones, roughly 70% found once; its top ten account for about a sixth. This CDR3 spans 13 amino acids. The germline V gene has CDR1 MNHEY and CDR2 SMNVEV (reference sequence). Trimming cost V 7 bases and J 1 base, with 10 bases left between them.

Sample: osteosarcoma tumor tissue from the femur. The sequence derives from a human donor with osteosarcoma. The rearrangement joins TRBV27 to TRBJ1-1; D unresolved. As DNA, the CDR3 is TGTGCCAGCATGTTCAGGCGGAACACTGAAGCTTTCTTT. It specifies CASMFRRNTEAFF.